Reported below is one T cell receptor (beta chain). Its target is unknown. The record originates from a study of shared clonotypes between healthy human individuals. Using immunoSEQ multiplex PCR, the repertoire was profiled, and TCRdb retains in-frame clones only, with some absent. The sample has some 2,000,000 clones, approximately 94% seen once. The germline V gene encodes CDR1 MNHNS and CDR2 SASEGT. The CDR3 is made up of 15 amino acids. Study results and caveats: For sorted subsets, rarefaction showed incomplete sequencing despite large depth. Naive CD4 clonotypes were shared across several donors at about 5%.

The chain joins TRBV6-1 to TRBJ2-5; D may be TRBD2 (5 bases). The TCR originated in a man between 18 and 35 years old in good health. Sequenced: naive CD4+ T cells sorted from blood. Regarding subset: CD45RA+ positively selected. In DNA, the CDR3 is TGTGCAAGCGGAAGAGTAGAGTCCTTACAAGAGACCCAGTACTTC. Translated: CASGRVESLQETQYF.